The clone carrying this T cell receptor beta chain came up a few times. Its antigen remains unknown. Germline V gene sequence: CDR1 SGHDN, CDR2 FVKESK. The CDR3 length is 15 residues. V shed 4 bases and J 4 bases; nucleotides not matched to a gene: 7. The sample is drawn from a study of beta chain features in type 1 diabetes. What was sequenced were expressed TCRB transcripts, since all of the isolated RNA had been reverse transcribed. Libraries were prepared by immunoSEQ multiplex PCR; TCRdb keeps only in-frame clonotypes and omits some of them. The table shows 310,000 or so clones, with 9.3% occurring only once. Study results and caveats: Type 1 diabetes patients had TCRB CDR3s that were shorter (moderately but significantly so) in all four CD4+ subsets.

The receptor's source is a man aged 25-40 years with type 1 diabetes. Source material: central memory CD4+ T cells from blood. This rearrangement joins TRBV14 to TRBJ1-3, with 7 bases matching TRBD1. In DNA, the CDR3 is TGTGCCAGCAGCCGTCGACAGGGCGGAGGAAACACCATATATTTT. It translates to CASSRRQGGGNTIYF. The whole variable domain, remainder taken from reference TRBV14 and TRBJ1-3, is EAGVTQFPSHSVIEKGQTVTLRCDPISGHDNLYWYRRVMGKEIKFLLHFVKESKQDESGMPNNRFLAERTGGTYSTLKVQPAELEDSGVYFCASSRRQGGGNTIYFGEGSWLTVV.